Only a few counts were recorded for the clone carrying this T cell receptor (beta chain). As yet, its antigen is unknown. The length of the CDR3 is 15 residues. With V trimmed by 1 base and J by 9 bases, 7 bases remained unmatched. From germline, CDR1 is LGHNA and CDR2 YSLEER. The sample belongs to a study of cytomegalovirus exposure and HLA in healthy donors. Findings and caveats of the study: Using the classifier, cytomegalovirus status was reportedly diagnosed with high specificity and sensitivity.

A multiplex PCR was run with 60 Vbeta primers and 13 Jbeta primers. TCRdb's copy holds only in-frame clones and misses some; the assay was immunoSEQ multiplex PCR. The sample carries 150,000 to 200,000 clones, around 80% recorded once. The rearrangement joins TRBV4-3 to TRBJ1-5; TRBD1 matches 9 bases. The sequencing input was PBMCs. This TCR came from a woman aged 40 to 50 in good health and CMV-seropositive. The CDR3 nucleotides read TGCGCCAGCAGCCAAGCCAGACAGGGGGGATGGCCCCAGCATTTT. Translating gives CASSQARQGGWPQHF.